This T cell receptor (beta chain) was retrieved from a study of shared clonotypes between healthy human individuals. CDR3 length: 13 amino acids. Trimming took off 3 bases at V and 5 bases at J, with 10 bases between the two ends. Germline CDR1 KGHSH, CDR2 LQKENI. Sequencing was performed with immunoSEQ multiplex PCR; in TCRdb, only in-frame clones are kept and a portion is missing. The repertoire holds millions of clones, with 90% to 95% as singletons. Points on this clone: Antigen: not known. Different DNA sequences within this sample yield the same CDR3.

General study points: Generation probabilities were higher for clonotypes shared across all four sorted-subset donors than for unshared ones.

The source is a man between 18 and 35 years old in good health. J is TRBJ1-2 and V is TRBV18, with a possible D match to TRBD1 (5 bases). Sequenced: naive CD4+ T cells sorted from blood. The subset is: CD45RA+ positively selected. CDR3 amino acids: CASSPDSTYGYTF. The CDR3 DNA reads TGTGCCAGCTCACCCGACAGCACATATGGCTACACCTTC.